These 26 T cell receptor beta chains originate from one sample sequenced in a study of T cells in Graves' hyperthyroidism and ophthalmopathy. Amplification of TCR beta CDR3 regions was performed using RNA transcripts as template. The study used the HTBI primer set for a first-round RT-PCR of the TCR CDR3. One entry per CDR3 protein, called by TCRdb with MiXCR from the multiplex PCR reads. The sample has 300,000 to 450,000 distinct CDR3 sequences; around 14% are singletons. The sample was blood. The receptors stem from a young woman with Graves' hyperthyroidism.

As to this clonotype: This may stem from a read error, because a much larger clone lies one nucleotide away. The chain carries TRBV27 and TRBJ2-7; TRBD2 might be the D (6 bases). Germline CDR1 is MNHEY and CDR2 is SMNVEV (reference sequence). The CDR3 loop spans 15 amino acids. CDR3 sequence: CASSPLGGAVPERYF. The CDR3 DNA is TGTGCCAGCAGTCCCCTGGGGGGAGCGGTCCCCGAGCGGTACTTC.

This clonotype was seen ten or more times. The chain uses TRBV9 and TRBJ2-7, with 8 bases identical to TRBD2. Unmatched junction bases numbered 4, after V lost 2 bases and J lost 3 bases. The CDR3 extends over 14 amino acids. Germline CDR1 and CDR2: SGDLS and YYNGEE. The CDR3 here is CASSVGGLDYEQYF. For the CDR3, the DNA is TGTGCCAGCAGCGTTGGGGGACTAGACTACGAGCAGTACTTC.

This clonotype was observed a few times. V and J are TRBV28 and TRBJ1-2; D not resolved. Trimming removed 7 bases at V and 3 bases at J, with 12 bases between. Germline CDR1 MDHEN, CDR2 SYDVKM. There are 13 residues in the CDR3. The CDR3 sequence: CASMRGSYYGYTF. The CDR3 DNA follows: TGTGCCAGCATGCGGGGAAGTTACTATGGCTACACCTTC.

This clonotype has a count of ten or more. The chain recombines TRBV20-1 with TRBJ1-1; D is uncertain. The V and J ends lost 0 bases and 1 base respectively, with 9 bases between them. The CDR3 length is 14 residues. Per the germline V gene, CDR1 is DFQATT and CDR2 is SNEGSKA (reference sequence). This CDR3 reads CSARDRDGNTEAFF. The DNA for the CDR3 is TGCAGTGCTAGAGATCGCGATGGGAACACTGAAGCTTTCTTT.

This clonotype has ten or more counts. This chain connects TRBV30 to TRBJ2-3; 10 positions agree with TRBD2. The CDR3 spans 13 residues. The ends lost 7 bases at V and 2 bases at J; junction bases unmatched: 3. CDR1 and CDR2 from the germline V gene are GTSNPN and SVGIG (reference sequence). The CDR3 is CAFGTSDTDTQYF. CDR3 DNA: TGTGCCTTCGGGACTAGCGACACAGATACGCAGTATTTT.

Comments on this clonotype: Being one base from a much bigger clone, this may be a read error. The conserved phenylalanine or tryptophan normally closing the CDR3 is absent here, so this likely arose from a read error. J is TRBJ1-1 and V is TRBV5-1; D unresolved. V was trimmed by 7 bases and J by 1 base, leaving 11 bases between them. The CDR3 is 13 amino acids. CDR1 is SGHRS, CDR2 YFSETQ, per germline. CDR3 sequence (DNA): TGCGCCAGCGTAGGACGGAAGAACACTGAAGCTTTCCTT. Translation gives CASVGRKNTEAFL.

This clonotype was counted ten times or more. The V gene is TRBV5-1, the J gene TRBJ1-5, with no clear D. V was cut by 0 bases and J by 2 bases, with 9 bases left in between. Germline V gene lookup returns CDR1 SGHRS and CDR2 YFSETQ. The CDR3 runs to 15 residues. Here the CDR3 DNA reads TGCGCCAGCAGCTTGGAGGGTCTCGGCAATCAGCCCCAGCATTTT. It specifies CASSLEGLGNQPQHF.

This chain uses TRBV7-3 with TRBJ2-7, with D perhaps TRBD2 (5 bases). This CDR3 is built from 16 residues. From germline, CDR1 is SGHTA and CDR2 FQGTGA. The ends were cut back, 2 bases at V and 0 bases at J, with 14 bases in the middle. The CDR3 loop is CASSLDPGFNSYEQYF. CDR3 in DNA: TGTGCCAGCAGCTTAGATCCGGGATTTAACTCCTACGAGCAGTACTTC.

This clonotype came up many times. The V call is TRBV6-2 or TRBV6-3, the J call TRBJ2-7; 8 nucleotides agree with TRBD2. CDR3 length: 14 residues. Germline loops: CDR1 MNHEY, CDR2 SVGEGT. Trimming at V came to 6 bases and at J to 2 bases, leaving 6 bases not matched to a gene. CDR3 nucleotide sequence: TGTGCCAGCAGGTTCGCGGGAGGACCCTACGAGCAGTACTTC. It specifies CASRFAGGPYEQYF.

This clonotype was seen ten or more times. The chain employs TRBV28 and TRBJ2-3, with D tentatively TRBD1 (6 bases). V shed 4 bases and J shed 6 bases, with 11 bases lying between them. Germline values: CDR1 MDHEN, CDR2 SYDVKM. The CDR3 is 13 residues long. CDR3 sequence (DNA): TGTGCCAGCAGTTCATACAGGGCCGATACGCAGTATTTT. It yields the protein CASSSYRADTQYF. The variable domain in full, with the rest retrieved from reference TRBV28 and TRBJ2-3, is DVKVTQSSRYLVKRTGEKVFLECVQDMDHENMFWYRQDPGLGLRLIYFSYDVKMKEKGDIPEGYSVSREKKERFSLILESASTNQTSMYLCASSSYRADTQYFGPGTRLTVL.

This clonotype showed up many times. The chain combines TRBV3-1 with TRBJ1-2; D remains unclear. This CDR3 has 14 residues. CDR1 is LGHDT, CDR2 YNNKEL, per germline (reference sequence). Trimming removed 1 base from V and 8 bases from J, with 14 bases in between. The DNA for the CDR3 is TGTGCCAGCAGCCAAGTTGGCTCGATGGTGGGCTACACCTTC. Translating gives CASSQVGSMVGYTF.

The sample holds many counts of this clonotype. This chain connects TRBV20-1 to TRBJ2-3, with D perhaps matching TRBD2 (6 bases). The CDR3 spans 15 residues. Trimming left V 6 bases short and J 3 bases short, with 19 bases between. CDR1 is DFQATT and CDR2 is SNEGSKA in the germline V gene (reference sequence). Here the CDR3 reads CSARGTSSGTDTQYF. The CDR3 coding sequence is TGCAGTGCCCGGGGGACTTCCTCGGGGACAGATACGCAGTATTTT.

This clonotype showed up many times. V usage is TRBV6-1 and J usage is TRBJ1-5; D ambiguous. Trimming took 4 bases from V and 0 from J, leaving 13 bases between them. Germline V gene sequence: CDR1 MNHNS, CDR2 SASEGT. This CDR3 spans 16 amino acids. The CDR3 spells CASSAPPDYSNQPQHF. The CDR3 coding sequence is TGTGCCAGCAGTGCGCCACCAGATTATAGCAATCAGCCCCAGCATTTT.

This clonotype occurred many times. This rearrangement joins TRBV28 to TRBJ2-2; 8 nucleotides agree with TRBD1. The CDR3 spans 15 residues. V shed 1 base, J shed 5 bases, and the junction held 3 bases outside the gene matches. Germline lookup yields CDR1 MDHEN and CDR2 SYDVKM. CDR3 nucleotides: TGTGCCAGCAGTTTATTTACAGGGGGAACCGGGGAGCTGTTTTTT. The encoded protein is CASSLFTGGTGELFF. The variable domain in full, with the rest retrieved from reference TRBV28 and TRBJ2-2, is DVKVTQSSRYLVKRTGEKVFLECVQDMDHENMFWYRQDPGLGLRLIYFSYDVKMKEKGDIPEGYSVSREKKERFSLILESASTNQTSMYLCASSLFTGGTGELFFGEGSRLTVL.

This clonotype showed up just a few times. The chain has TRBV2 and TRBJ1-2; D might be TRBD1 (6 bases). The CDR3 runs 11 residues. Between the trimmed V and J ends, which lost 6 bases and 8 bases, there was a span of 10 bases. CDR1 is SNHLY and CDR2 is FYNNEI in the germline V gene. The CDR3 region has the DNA TGTGCCAGCAGGGGGGGGGCGGGCTACACCTTC. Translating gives CASRGGAGYTF.

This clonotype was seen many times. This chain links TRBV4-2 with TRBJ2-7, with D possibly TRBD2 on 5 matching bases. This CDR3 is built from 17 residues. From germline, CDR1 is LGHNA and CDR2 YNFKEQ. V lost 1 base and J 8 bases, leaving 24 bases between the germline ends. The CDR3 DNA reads TGTGCCAGCAGCCAAGTCAGGTTGATGGCGAAAGGAGGACAGCAGTACTTC. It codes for CASSQVRLMAKGGQQYF.

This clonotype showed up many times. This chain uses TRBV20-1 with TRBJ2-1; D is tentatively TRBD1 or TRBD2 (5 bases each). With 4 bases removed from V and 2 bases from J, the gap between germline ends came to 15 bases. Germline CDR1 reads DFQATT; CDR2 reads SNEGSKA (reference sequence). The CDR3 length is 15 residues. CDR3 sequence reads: CSATLRDLPYNEQFF. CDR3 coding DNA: TGCAGTGCTACCCTTAGGGACCTCCCCTACAATGAGCAGTTCTTC.

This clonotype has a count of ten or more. The CDR3 region is CASSREILYEQYF. In DNA form, the CDR3 reads TGTGCCAGCAGCCGAGAAATCCTCTACGAGCAGTACTTC. The chain uses TRBV11-1 and TRBJ2-7; no firm D call. Germline loops: CDR1 SGHAT, CDR2 FQDESV (reference sequence). The CDR3 has 13 amino acids. The V and J ends lost 5 bases and 3 bases respectively, with 11 bases between them.

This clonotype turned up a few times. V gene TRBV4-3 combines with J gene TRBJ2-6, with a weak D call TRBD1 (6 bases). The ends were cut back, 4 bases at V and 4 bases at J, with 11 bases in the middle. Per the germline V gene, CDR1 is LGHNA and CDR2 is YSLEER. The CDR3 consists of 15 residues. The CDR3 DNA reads TGCGCCAGCAGCCCTACAGGGCGAGGGGCCAACGTCCTGACTTTC. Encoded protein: CASSPTGRGANVLTF.

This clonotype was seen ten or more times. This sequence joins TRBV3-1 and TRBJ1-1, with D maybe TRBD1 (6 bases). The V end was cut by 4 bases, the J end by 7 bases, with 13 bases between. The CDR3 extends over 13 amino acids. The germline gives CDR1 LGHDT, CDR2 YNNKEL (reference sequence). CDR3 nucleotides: TGTGCCAGCAGCCCACGACAGGCCTTTGAAGCTTTCTTT. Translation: CASSPRQAFEAFF. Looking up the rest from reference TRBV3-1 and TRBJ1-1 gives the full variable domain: DTAVSQTPKYLVTQMGNDKSIKCEQNLGHDTMYWYKQDSKKFLKIMFSYNNKELIINETVPNRFSPKSPDKAHLNLHINSLELGDSAVYFCASSPRQAFEAFFGQGTRLTVV.

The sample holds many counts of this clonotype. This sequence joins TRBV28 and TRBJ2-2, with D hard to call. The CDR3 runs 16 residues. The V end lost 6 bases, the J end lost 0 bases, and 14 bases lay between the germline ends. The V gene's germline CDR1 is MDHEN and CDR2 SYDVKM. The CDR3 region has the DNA TGTGCCAGCAGCCCCTGGGCCCTGCCGAACACCGGGGAGCTGTTTTTT. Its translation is CASSPWALPNTGELFF.

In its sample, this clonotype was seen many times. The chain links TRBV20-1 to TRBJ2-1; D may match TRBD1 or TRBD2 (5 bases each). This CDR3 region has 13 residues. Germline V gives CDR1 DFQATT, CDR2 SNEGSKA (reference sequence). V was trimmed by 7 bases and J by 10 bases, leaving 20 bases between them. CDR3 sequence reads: CSGGAIGTGEQFF. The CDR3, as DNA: TGCAGTGGGGGAGCCATCGGGACGGGAGAGCAGTTCTTC.

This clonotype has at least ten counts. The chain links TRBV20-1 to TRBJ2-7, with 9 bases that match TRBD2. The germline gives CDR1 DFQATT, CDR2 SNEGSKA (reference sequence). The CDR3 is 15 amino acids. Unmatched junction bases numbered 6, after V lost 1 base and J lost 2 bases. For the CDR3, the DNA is TGCAGTGCTAGAGGGGGGCGGGGGGGTACCTACGAGCAGTACTTC. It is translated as CSARGGRGGTYEQYF.

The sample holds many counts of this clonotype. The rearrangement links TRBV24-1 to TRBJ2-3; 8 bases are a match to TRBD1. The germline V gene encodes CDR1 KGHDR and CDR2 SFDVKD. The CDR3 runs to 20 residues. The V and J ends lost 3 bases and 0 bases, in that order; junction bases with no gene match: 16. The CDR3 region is CATSDPRDRSPLTSTDTQYF. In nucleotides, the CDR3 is TGTGCCACCAGTGATCCCCGGGACAGGAGCCCCTTGACTAGCACAGATACGCAGTATTTT.

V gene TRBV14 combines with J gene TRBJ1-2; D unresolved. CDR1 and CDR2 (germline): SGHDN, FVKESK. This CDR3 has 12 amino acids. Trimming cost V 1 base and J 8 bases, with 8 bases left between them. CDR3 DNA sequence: TGTGCCAGCAGCCAAGGTTATGGCGGCTACACCTTC. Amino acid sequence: CASSQGYGGYTF.

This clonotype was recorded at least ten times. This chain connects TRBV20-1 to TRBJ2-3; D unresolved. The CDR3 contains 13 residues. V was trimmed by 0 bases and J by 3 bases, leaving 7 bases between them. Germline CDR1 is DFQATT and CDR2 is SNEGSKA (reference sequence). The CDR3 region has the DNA TGCAGTGCTAGAGATTTGGGGACAGATACGCAGTATTTT. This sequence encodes CSARDLGTDTQYF.